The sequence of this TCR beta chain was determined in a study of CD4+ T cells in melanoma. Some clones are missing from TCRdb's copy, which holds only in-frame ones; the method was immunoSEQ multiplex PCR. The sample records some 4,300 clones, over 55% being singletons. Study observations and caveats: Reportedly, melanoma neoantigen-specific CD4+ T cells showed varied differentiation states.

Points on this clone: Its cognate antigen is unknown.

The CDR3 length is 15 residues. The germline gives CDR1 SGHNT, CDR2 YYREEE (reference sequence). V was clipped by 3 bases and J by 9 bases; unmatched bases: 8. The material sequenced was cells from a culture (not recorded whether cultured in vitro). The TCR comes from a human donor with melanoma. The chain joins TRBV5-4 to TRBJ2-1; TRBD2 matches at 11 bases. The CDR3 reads CASSWDSGGASEQFF. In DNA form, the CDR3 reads TGTGCCAGCAGCTGGGATAGCGGGGGGGCCAGTGAGCAGTTCTTC.